This is a list of T cell receptor beta chains from one sample in a study of OX40 agonist ivuxolimab in advanced cancers. Sequenced by immunoSEQ multiplex PCR; TCRdb stores in-frame clones only, minus some. Here the sample spans 69,000 or so clones, more than 75% being singletons. Sequenced here: CD4+ or CD8+ T cells sorted from blood, sampled in a trial of the OX40 agonist ivuxolimab. The receptors originated from an adult with an advanced solid tumor such as melanoma, head and neck, liver or kidney cancer. The CDR3 runs from the conserved cysteine through the conserved F or W. A D gene is named only where the DNA matches it firmly. Not every row has a clone size; where given, it reads once, few, many or a size class.

v_gene	d_gene	abundance	j_gene	CDR3nt	CDR3aa
TRBV4-2	NA	NA	TRBJ2-1	TGTGCCAGCAGCCAAGAGGCGGGTTACGTCAACAATGAGCAGTTCTTC	CASSQEAGYVNNEQFF
TRBV9	TRBD1	NA	TRBJ2-5	TGTGCCAGCAGCGCCCGATGGACAGGCCAAGAGACCCAGTACTTC	CASSARWTGQETQYF
TRBV2	NA	NA	TRBJ2-7	TGTGCCAGTGCGAATAGGGACGAGCAGTACTTC	CASANRDEQYF
TRBV5-1	NA	NA	TRBJ2-5	TGCGCCAGCAGCTTGAAGTCCCCCAATCAGGAGACCCAGTACTTC	CASSLKSPNQETQYF
TRBV6-6	NA	NA	TRBJ1-5	TGTGCCAGCAGTCAGGACAGCAATAGCAATCAGCCCCAGCATTTT	CASSQDSNSNQPQHF
TRBV5-1	NA	few	TRBJ2-1	TGCGCCAGCAGCCAACGCCCCGCCCGGGGCTCCTACAATGAGCAGTTCTTC	CASSQRPARGSYNEQFF
TRBV5-1	NA	NA	TRBJ2-2	TGCGCCAGCAGCTTTGCGGGACAGATTAACACCGGGGAGCTGTTTTTT	CASSFAGQINTGELFF
TRBV18	TRBD1	NA	TRBJ1-1	TGTGCCAGCTCGGAGACAGGGGCTACTGAAGCTTTCTTT	CASSETGATEAFF
TRBV19	TRBD1	NA	TRBJ2-5	TGTGCCAGTACCCAGACAGTGAGTGGACAGGGGAGAGAGACCCAGTACTTC	CASTQTVSGQGRETQYF
TRBV2	NA	NA	TRBJ2-1	TGTGCCAGCAAGATGGGGGGGCCATACAATGAGCAGTTCTTC	CASKMGGPYNEQFF
TRBV12-2	NA	NA	TRBJ2-7	TGTGCAAGTCGCTTAGTTCGGTACAAGGACGAGCAGTACTTC	CASRLVRYKDEQYF
TRBV5-4	NA	NA	TRBJ2-7	TGTGCCAGCAGCCCCGGGAACACGGGGCCCTACGAGCAGTACTTC	CASSPGNTGPYEQYF
TRBV7-3	NA	NA	TRBJ1-1	TGTGCCAGCTCTCAGGGACCGAACACTGAAGCTTTCTTT	CASSQGPNTEAFF
TRBV6-1	TRBD1	NA	TRBJ2-7	TGTGCCAGCAGTGGACTTCGTCGACAGGGCGACTACGAGCAGTACTTC	CASSGLRRQGDYEQYF
TRBV7-2	TRBD1	NA	TRBJ2-7	TGTGCCAGCAGCTCCCGGACAGGGGCCACCTACGAGCAGTACTTC	CASSSRTGATYEQYF
TRBV15	TRBD1	NA	TRBJ1-1	TGTGCCACCAGCAGAGAGGAAGACAGGGGGGGTGAAGCTTTCTTT	CATSREEDRGGEAFF
TRBV28	NA	NA	TRBJ1-5	TGTGCCAGCAGACCCGGGACGGGTCAGCCCCAGCATTTT	CASRPGTGQPQHF
TRBV28	NA	NA	TRBJ2-5	TGTGCCAGCAGCCGCGATCTAGGGGGAACGGAGACCCAGTACTTC	CASSRDLGGTETQYF
TRBV18	TRBD1	once	TRBJ2-7	TGTGCCAGCTCACCATACCCCGGGACAGGGCACTACGAGCAGTACTTC	CASSPYPGTGHYEQYF
TRBV28	NA	few	TRBJ2-7	TGTGCCAGCAAACCAGGAGGGGCAGGACCACTCGTCGAGCAGTACTTC	CASKPGGAGPLVEQYF
TRBV27	NA	few	TRBJ2-3	TGTGCCAGCAGTTTACAGGGCTACACAGATACGCAGTATTTT	CASSLQGYTDTQYF
TRBV7-2	NA	NA	TRBJ1-3	TGTGCCAGCAGCTTAGTGGCTGGAAACACCATATATTTT	CASSLVAGNTIYF
TRBV28	NA	NA	TRBJ1-4	TGTGCCAGCAGTTTTCTAGGGTCAACTAATGAAAAACTGTTTTTT	CASSFLGSTNEKLFF
TRBV29-1	NA	NA	TRBJ1-4	TGCAGCGTTGAAAGGGTGAGGGGGGAAAAACTGTTTTTT	CSVERVRGEKLFF
TRBV6-4	NA	NA	TRBJ1-2	TGTGCCAGCAGTCAGGACGGTAACTATGGCTACACCTTC	CASSQDGNYGYTF
TRBV5-4	NA	NA	TRBJ2-1	TGTGCCAGCAGCTCCCGGGACTGGATATACAATGAGCAGTTCTTC	CASSSRDWIYNEQFF
TRBV5-4	TRBD2	NA	TRBJ2-3	TGTGCCAGCAGCACCCGACTAGCGGGGGGCCAAGATACGCAGTATTTT	CASSTRLAGGQDTQYF
TRBV7-2	TRBD2	NA	TRBJ2-2	TGTGCCAGCAGCTTAAGACTAGCGGGAGTAGCCGGGGAGCTGTTTTTT	CASSLRLAGVAGELFF
TRBV6-6	NA	NA	TRBJ1-5	TGTGCCAGCAGTACAGGGATGCAGCCCCAGCATTTT	CASSTGMQPQHF
TRBV27	NA	NA	TRBJ2-7	TGTGCCAGCAGTTTAAAGGGAACGGACGAGCAGTACTTC	CASSLKGTDEQYF
TRBV7-9	TRBD2	once	TRBJ2-7	TGTGCCAGCAGCTTTCCGGGAGGACATATACAGTACGAGCAGTACTTC	CASSFPGGHIQYEQYF
TRBV28	NA	NA	TRBJ2-2	TGTGCCAGCAGCTCCCCTGGGGGGACCGGGGAGCTGTTTTTT	CASSSPGGTGELFF
TRBV5-1	NA	NA	TRBJ2-5	TGCGCCAGCACGGTTATGCAGTTAGGCCAAGAGACCCAGTACTTC	CASTVMQLGQETQYF
TRBV19	NA	NA	TRBJ2-2	TGTGCCAGTAGTCCTCTCGTGGGGGTTTTCGCCACCGGGGAGCTGTTTTTT	CASSPLVGVFATGELFF
TRBV28	NA	few	TRBJ2-7	TGTGCCAGCAGGACGGGGGACGAGCAGTACTTC	CASRTGDEQYF
TRBV7-9	NA	NA	TRBJ2-7	TGTGCCAGCAGCTCCCAGGGCATCGAGCAGTACTTC	CASSSQGIEQYF
TRBV9	NA	NA	TRBJ2-3	TGTGCCAGCAGCGTAAACACAGGGCTCACAGATACGCAGTATTTT	CASSVNTGLTDTQYF
TRBV19	NA	NA	TRBJ1-5	TGTGCCAGCGAATCGGCTGATAGCAATCAGCCCCAGCATTTT	CASESADSNQPQHF
TRBV5-1	TRBD2	NA	TRBJ2-1	TGCGCCAGCAGCTTGGGCGGACTAGCGGGAGTTCAAAATGAGCAGTTCTTC	CASSLGGLAGVQNEQFF
TRBV11-3	TRBD2	once	TRBJ2-7	TGTGCCAGCAGCTCCTCTAGAAGCGGGAGGTACGAGCAGTACTTC	CASSSSRSGRYEQYF
TRBV7-9	TRBD2	NA	TRBJ2-1	TGTGCCAGCAGCTTCACTAGCGGGGCGGATGAGCAGTTCTTC	CASSFTSGADEQFF
TRBV5-4	NA	NA	TRBJ2-5	TGTGCCAGCAGCCTCGGGACCGCTCAAGAGACCCAGTACTTC	CASSLGTAQETQYF